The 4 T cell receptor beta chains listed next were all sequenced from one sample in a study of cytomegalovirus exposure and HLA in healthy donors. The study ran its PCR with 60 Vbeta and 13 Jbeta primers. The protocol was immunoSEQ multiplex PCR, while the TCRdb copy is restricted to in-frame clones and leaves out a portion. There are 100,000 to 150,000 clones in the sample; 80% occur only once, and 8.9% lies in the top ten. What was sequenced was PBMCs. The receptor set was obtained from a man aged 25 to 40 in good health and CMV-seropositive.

The CDR3 here is CASSLSTSGDLYEQYF. The CDR3 DNA follows: TGTGCCAGCAGTTTATCTACTAGCGGGGACCTCTACGAGCAGTACTTC. The chain employs TRBV27 and TRBJ2-7, with 10 bases aligning to TRBD2. The CDR3 loop spans 16 amino acids. Looked up from germline, CDR1 is MNHEY and CDR2 is SMNVEV (reference sequence). V lost 0 bases to trimming and J lost 3 bases; unmatched junction nucleotides: 5.

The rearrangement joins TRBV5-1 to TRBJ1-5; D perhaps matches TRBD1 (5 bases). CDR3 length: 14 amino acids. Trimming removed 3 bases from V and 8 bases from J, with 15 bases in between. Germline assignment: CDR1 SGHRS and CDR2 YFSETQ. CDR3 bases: TGCGCCAGCAGCTATAGAAGGGGTTGGAAGCCCCAGCATTTT. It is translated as CASSYRRGWKPQHF.

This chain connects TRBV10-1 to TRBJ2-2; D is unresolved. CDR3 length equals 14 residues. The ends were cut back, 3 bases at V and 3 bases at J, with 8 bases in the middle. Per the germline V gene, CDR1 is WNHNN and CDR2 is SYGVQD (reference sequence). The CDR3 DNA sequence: TGCGCCAGCAGTGATGCTACAGACACCGGGGAGCTGTTTTTT. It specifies CASSDATDTGELFF.

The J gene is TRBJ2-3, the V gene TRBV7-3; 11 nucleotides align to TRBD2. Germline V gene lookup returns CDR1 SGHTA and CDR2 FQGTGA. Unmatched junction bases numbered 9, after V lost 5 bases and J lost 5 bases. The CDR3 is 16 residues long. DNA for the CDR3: TGTGCCAGCAGCCCCATCGCTAGCGGGGGGTTAGATACGCAGTATTTT. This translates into CASSPIASGGLDTQYF.